The source of this T cell receptor beta chain is a study of blood T cell repertoires in COVID-19. Study context: Sites in the United States, Italy and Spain provided acute and convalescent COVID-19 samples. T cells, B-cell-depleted T cells, or PBMCs supplied cDNA or gDNA.

Germline values: CDR1 SGHVS, CDR2 FQNEAQ. Trimming left V 5 bases short and J 6 bases short, with 16 bases between. The CDR3 is 14 residues long. Measured with immunoSEQ multiplex PCR; TCRdb has only the in-frame clones, and not every one. The sample contains about 160,000 clones, 92% of which appear only once. The Seattle patients, enrolled during active infection, were followed longitudinally. The V call is TRBV7-8, the J call TRBJ1-2, with no clear D. The sequencing sample was made of peripheral blood. The receptor was isolated from a young man with COVID-19, enrolled during active disease. This chain's CDR3 is CASSPWSRVDGYTF. The CDR3 nucleotides read TGTGCCAGCAGCCCCTGGAGTCGAGTCGATGGCTACACCTTC.